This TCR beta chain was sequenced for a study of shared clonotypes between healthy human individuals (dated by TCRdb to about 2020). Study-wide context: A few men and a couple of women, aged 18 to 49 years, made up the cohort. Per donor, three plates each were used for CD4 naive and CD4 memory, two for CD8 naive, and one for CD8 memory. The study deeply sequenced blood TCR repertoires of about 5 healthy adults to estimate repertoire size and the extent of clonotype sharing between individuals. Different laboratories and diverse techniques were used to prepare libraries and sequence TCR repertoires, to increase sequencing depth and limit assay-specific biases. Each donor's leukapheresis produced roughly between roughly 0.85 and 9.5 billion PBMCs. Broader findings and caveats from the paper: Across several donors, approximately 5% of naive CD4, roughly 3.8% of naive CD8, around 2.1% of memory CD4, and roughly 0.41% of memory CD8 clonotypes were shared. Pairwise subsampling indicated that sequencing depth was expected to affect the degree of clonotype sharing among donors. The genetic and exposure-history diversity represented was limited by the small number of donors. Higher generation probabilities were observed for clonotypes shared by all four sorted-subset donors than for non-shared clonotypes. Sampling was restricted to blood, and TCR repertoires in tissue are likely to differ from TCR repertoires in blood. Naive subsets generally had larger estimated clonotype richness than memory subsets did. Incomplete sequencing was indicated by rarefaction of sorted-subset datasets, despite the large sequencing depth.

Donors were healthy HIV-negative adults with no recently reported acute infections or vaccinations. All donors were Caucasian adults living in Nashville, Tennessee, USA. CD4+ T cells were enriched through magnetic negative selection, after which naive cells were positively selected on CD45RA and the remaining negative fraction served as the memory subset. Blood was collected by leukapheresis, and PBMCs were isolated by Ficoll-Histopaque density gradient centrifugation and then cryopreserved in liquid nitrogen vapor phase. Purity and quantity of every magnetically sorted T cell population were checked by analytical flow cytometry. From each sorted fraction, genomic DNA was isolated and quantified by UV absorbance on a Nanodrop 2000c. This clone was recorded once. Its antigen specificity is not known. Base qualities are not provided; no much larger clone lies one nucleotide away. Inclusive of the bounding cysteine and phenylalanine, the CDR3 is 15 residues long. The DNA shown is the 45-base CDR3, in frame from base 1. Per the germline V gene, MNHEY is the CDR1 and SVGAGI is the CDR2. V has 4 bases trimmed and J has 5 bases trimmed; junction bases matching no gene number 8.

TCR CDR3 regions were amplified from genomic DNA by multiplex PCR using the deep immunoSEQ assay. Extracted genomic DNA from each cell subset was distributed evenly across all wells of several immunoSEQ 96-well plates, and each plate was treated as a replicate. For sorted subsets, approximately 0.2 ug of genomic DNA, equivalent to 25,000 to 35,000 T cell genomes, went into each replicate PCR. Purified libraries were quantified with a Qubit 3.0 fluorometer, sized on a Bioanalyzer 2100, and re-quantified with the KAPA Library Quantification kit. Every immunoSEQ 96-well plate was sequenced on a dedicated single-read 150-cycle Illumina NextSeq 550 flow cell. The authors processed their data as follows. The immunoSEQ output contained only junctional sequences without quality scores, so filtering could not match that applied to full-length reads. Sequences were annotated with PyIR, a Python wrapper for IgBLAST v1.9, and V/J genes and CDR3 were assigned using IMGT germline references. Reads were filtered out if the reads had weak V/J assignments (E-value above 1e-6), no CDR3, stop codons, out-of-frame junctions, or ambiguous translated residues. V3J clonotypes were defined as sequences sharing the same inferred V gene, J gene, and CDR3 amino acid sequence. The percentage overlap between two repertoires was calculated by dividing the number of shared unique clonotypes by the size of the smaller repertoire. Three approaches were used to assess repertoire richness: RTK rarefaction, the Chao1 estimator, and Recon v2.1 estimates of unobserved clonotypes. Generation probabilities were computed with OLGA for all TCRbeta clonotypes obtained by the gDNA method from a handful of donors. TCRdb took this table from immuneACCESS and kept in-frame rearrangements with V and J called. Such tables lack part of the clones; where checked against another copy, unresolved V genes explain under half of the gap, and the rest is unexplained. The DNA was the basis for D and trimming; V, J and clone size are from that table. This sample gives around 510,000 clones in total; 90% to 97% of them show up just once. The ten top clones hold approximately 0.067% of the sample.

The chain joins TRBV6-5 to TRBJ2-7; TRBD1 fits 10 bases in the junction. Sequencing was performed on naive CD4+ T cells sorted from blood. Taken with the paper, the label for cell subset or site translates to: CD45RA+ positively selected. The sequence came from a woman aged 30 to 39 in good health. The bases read TGTGCCAGCAGTTTATCATCAGGGACAGGGGACGAGCAGTACTTC. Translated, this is CASSLSSGTGDEQYF.